The T cell receptor (beta chain) under discussion was sequenced for a study of T cell responses to AZD1222 COVID-19 vaccine. Notes on the study in general: There were mostly white British donors and more females than males, and clonal diversity was possibly underestimated. Repertoire samples came only from after the peak T cell response.

Generated by immunoSEQ multiplex PCR, the TCRdb table keeps only in-frame clones and is missing some. The sample includes some 100,000 clones, roughly 89% seen only once; the top ten take 2.5% to 4%. Germline-derived CDR1 and CDR2 are SGHTA and FQGNSA. The V and J ends lost 1 base and 0 bases respectively, with 7 bases between them. This CDR3 contains 16 residues. This clone was observed a few times. The antigen remains undetermined. Sequencing was performed on peripheral blood, taken on day 0 of AZD1222 vaccination. The TCR sequence derives from an adult in good health. The chain is built from TRBV7-2 and TRBJ2-6, with D uncertain. CDR3 loop: CASSLEYSSGANVLTF. The CDR3 DNA is TGTGCCAGCAGCTTAGAATATAGCTCTGGGGCCAACGTCCTGACTTTC.